This T cell receptor (beta chain) stems from a study of T-cell memory formation after mild COVID-19. General study points: CD8+ contracting clones occupied EMRA, while CD4+ ones occupied mainly CM and EM.

A remark on this clonotype: Its antigen is not identified.

Germline V lookup: CDR1 MNHEY, CDR2 SMNVEV (reference sequence). The CDR3 sequence is 13 residues long. With 9 bases removed from V and 5 bases from J, the gap between germline ends came to 16 bases. In TCRdb, the 5' RACE reads were re-called with MiXCR into one record per CDR3 protein. The data hold approximately 350,000 distinct CDR3 sequences, with 10% to 15% observed a single time. The clonotype originates from a young man who had mild COVID-19 (a few samples of this study predate the infection). Cell type and time point are not known. This chain links TRBV27 with TRBJ1-1; D is unresolved. Sequencing was carried out using PBMCs or a T cell subset sorted from them (not recorded which). The CDR3 bases are TGTGCCAGAAGTCCGGTTCCTCATACTGAAGCTTTCTTT. Its protein product is CARSPVPHTEAFF.